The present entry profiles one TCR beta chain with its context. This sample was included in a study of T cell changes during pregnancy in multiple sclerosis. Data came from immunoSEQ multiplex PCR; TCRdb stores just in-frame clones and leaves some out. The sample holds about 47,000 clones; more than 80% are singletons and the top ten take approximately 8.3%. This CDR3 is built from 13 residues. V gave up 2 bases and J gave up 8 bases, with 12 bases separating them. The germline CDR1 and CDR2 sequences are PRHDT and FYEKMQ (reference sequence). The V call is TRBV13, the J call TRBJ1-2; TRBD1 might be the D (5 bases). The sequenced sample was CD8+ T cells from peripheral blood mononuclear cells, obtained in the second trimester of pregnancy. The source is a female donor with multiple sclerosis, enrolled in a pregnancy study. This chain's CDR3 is CASSLRSGSGYTF. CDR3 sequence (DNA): TGTGCCAGCAGCTTACGCTCAGGGTCGGGCTACACCTTC.